The 22 T cell receptor beta chains reported below all come from one sample, sequenced in a study of T cell responses to AZD1222 COVID-19 vaccine. Sequencing was performed with immunoSEQ multiplex PCR; in TCRdb, only in-frame clones are kept and a portion is missing. Of approximately 70,000 clones in the sample, around 80% were seen once. This specimen consisted of peripheral blood, obtained 28 days after the second AZD1222 dose. The receptor set was obtained from an adult who received the AZD1222 COVID-19 vaccine.

The J gene is TRBJ1-3, the V gene TRBV9, with D tentatively TRBD1 (5 bases). Germline V gene data show CDR1 as SGDLS and CDR2 as YYNGEE. V lost 8 bases to trimming and J lost 0 bases, with 18 bases between them. The CDR3 is 16 residues long. This CDR3 reads CASGRQGGSSGNTIYF. CDR3 bases: TGTGCCAGTGGTAGGCAGGGTGGGAGCTCTGGAAACACCATATATTTT.

There are a few counts of this clone. The chain is built from TRBV5-1 and TRBJ2-1, with no clear D. The CDR3 loop spans 16 amino acids. CDR1 and CDR2 (germline): SGHRS, YFSETQ. Trimming pared 0 bases from V and 2 bases from J, leaving 12 bases between. For the CDR3, the DNA is TGCGCCAGCAGCTTGGGGGGTGACGTACCCTACAATGAGCAGTTCTTC. Translated: CASSLGGDVPYNEQFF.

This clone came up a few times. The rearrangement uses TRBV6-2 or TRBV6-3 and TRBJ1-1; unclear D gene. Trimming cost V 4 bases and J 0 bases, with 9 bases left between them. CDR3 length: 14 residues. Germline V lookup: CDR1 MNHEY, CDR2 SVGEGT. The CDR3 nucleotides are TGTGCCAGCAGTTTGGGCAGAATGAACACTGAAGCTTTCTTT. Amino acids: CASSLGRMNTEAFF.

This clone was found a few times. This chain links TRBV28 with TRBJ2-7; TRBD2 agrees at 8 bases. The CDR3 runs to 15 residues. The V gene's germline CDR1 is MDHEN and CDR2 SYDVKM. The V gene end was trimmed by 6 bases and the J gene end by 0 bases; junction bases not matched to a gene: 7. CDR3 loop: CASSLTSEDSYEQYF. In DNA, the CDR3 is TGTGCCAGCAGCTTGACTAGCGAGGACTCCTACGAGCAGTACTTC.

The chain links TRBV7-9 to TRBJ2-5; 8 positions agree with TRBD2. CDR3 length: 17 residues. The V gene's germline CDR1 is SEHNR and CDR2 FQNEAQ (reference sequence). The J segment lost 1 base and the V segment lost 3 bases, leaving 10 bases of the junction unmatched. The CDR3, as DNA: TGTGCCAGCAGCTTGACCGGGACCGGGGGGGTCCAAGAGACCCAGTACTTC. Amino acid sequence: CASSLTGTGGVQETQYF.

The chain joins TRBV2 to TRBJ1-6; D is ambiguous. Germline V lookup: CDR1 SNHLY, CDR2 FYNNEI. The length of the CDR3 is 11 residues. The ends were cut back, 4 bases at V and 14 bases at J, with 9 bases in the middle. CDR3 sequence reads: CASSAALTLHF. CDR3 bases: TGTGCCAGCAGTGCGGCCCTTACCCTCCACTTT.

This clone was seen more than once but under ten times. V and J are TRBV29-1 and TRBJ2-2; D gene unclear. Between the trimmed V and J ends, which lost 7 bases and 3 bases, there was a span of 18 bases. Looked up from germline, CDR1 is SQVTM and CDR2 is ANQGSEA. The CDR3 has 15 residues. In nucleotides, the CDR3 is TGCAGCGGCTCCGGTAGGAACGCCGACACCGGGGAGCTGTTTTTT. This codes for CSGSGRNADTGELFF.

This clone was seen more than once but under ten times. The chain combines TRBV3-1 (or the pseudogene TRBV3-2) with TRBJ2-1; tentatively, D is TRBD2 (6 bases). CDR1 and CDR2 (germline): LGHDT, YNNKEL (reference sequence). V lost 3 bases and J lost 9, with 12 bases in between. The CDR3 consists of 13 residues. CDR3 amino acids: CASSHLTSLEQFF. In DNA form, the CDR3 reads TGTGCCAGCAGCCACCTTACTAGCCTTGAGCAGTTCTTC.

The chain uses TRBV6-5 and TRBJ1-6; D perhaps matches TRBD1 (6 bases). Trimming shortened V by 11 bases and J by 7 bases, and 18 bases separated the two germline ends. Germline V gives CDR1 MNHEY, CDR2 SVGAGI. The CDR3 has 14 residues. CDR3 residues: CAGGLNRANSPLHF. The CDR3 DNA reads as TGTGCCGGGGGGCTTAACAGGGCGAATTCACCCCTCCACTTT.

V gene TRBV7-8 combines with J gene TRBJ1-4; TRBD1 is a possible D gene (6 bases). V was clipped by 4 bases and J by 2 bases, with 20 bases between them. The CDR3 spans 18 residues. Germline V gene sequence: CDR1 SGHVS, CDR2 FQNEAQ. CDR3: CASSSPWTASGTNEKLFF. CDR3 DNA: TGTGCCAGCAGCTCCCCGTGGACAGCCTCTGGGACTAATGAAAAACTGTTTTTT.

The chain couples TRBV7-9 to TRBJ1-2, with D possibly being TRBD1 (5 bases). Germline lookup yields CDR1 SEHNR and CDR2 FQNEAQ (reference sequence). With 5 bases removed from V and 0 bases from J, the gap between germline ends came to 22 bases. The CDR3 is 18 amino acids. CDR3 DNA: TGTGCCAGCAGCCCGAAGCTAGGCACAGGATCCTCTAACTATGGCTACACCTTC. It codes for CASSPKLGTGSSNYGYTF.

This sequence joins TRBV5-1 and TRBJ2-3; D call uncertain. The V and J ends lost 0 bases and 5 bases respectively, with 7 bases between them. Germline loops: CDR1 SGHRS, CDR2 YFSETQ. The CDR3 contains 13 residues. The CDR3 here is CASSLGPGDTQYF. The CDR3 DNA reads TGCGCCAGCAGCTTGGGGCCAGGAGATACGCAGTATTTT.

This chain uses TRBV20-1 with TRBJ2-7, with 8 bases identical to TRBD1. The germline gives CDR1 DFQATT, CDR2 SNEGSKA (reference sequence). The V gene end was trimmed by 3 bases and the J gene end by 3 bases; junction bases not matched to a gene: 1. This CDR3 is built from 12 residues. The CDR3 loop is CSASTGGYEQYF. As DNA, the CDR3 is TGCAGTGCTAGTACAGGGGGCTACGAGCAGTACTTC.

The chain carries TRBV19 and TRBJ2-1; the D gene is possibly TRBD2 (6 bases). CDR3 length: 16 amino acids. Germline CDR1 LNHDA, CDR2 SQIVND (reference sequence). Trimming pared 2 bases from V and 0 bases from J, leaving 11 bases between. CDR3 nucleotides: TGTGCCAGTAGTATAAACTGGCGGGACTCCTACAATGAGCAGTTCTTC. Its protein product is CASSINWRDSYNEQFF.

This rearrangement joins TRBV7-2 to TRBJ2-7, with D hard to call. Deletions cut 5 bases from V and 3 bases from J, with 5 bases between. CDR3 length equals 11 residues. CDR1 is SGHTA, CDR2 FQGNSA, per germline. CDR3 coding DNA: TGTGCCAGCAGCACGTACTACGAGCAGTACTTC. It yields the protein CASSTYYEQYF.

The DNA for the CDR3 is TGTGCCAGCAGTACTCTTCGGGGCTCCGGGGCCAACGTCCTGACTTTC. Its translation is CASSTLRGSGANVLTF. The rearrangement joins TRBV7-9 to TRBJ2-6; D might be TRBD1 or TRBD2, each matching 5 bases. In germline, CDR1 is SEHNR, CDR2 FQNEAQ (reference sequence). The CDR3 spans 16 residues. V gave up 6 bases and J gave up 4 bases, with 16 bases separating them.

The chain carries TRBV11-3 and TRBJ1-1; a possible D gene is TRBD1 (5 bases). V shed 3 bases and J shed 1 base, with 9 bases lying between them. CDR3 length: 14 amino acids. In germline, CDR1 is SGHNT, CDR2 YENEEA. CDR3 region: CASSFDSSNTEAFF. For the CDR3, the DNA is TGTGCCAGCAGCTTCGACAGCTCGAACACTGAAGCTTTCTTT.

The chain links TRBV15 to TRBJ1-4; 7 bases are shared with TRBD1. CDR1 is LNHNV, CDR2 YYDKDF, per germline (reference sequence). V lost 6 bases and J lost 2; bases outside the gene matches: 3. CDR3 length: 14 residues. The CDR3 here is CATSRGPTNEKLFF. CDR3 in DNA: TGTGCCACCAGTAGGGGGCCTACTAATGAAAAACTGTTTTTT.

The genes are TRBV6-5 and TRBJ1-5; possibly TRBD1 for D (6 bases). CDR1 is MNHEY and CDR2 is SVGAGI in the germline V gene. The CDR3 has 13 residues. The V end was cut by 6 bases, the J end by 6 bases, with 12 bases between. The DNA for the CDR3 is TGTGCCAGCAGGTTGACAGGCGGTCAGCCCCAGCATTTT. Its protein product is CASRLTGGQPQHF.

The rearrangement uses TRBV11-3 and TRBJ1-1; 7 bases line up with TRBD1. Germline-derived CDR1 and CDR2 are SGHNT and YENEEA. This CDR3 is built from 14 residues. V was clipped by 3 bases and J by 0 bases; unmatched bases: 1. CDR3 coding DNA: TGTGCCAGCAGCTTCAGGGGGTTGAACACTGAAGCTTTCTTT. This encodes CASSFRGLNTEAFF.

V gene TRBV7-9 combines with J gene TRBJ1-2; D is undetermined. The ends were cut back, 0 bases at V and 5 bases at J, with 7 bases in the middle. The germline V gene encodes CDR1 SEHNR and CDR2 FQNEAQ (reference sequence). The CDR3 is 13 amino acids. The CDR3 region has the DNA TGTGCCAGCAGCTTAGCAGGAGGGTATGGCTACACCTTC. Its protein is CASSLAGGYGYTF. Variable domain in full (rest from reference TRBV7-9 and TRBJ1-2): DTGVSQNPRHKITKRGQNVTFRCDPISEHNRLYWYRQTLGQGPEFLTYFQNEAQLEKSRLLSDRFSAERPKGSFSTLEIQRTEQGDSAMYLCASSLAGGYGYTFGSGTRLTVV.

This chain joins TRBV5-1 and TRBJ2-1; D gene uncertain. There are 14 residues in the CDR3. Trimming took 1 base from V and 3 from J, leaving 8 bases between them. Germline assignment: CDR1 SGHRS and CDR2 YFSETQ. CDR3 loop: CASSLSNSYNEQFF. The CDR3 DNA sequence: TGCGCCAGCAGCTTGTCTAACAGCTACAATGAGCAGTTCTTC.